This T cell receptor beta chain was recovered during a study of cytomegalovirus exposure and HLA in healthy donors. As for the study in general: Genetic ancestry analysis placed 81% of the roughly 400 donors that were genotyped in the Caucasian-associated cluster.

The CDR3 runs 14 residues. Per the germline V gene, CDR1 is MNHNY and CDR2 is SVGAGI (reference sequence). The germline V and J ends were trimmed by 6 bases and 5 bases, with 16 bases remaining between them. PCR involved 60 Vbeta and 13 Jbeta primers. Produced via immunoSEQ multiplex PCR; TCRdb's table is partial and in-frame only. The data contain 200,000 to 250,000 clones, approximately 79% of them singletons. The sample taken for sequencing was PBMCs. The receptor comes from a man aged 45 to 65 in good health and CMV-seronegative. The chain carries TRBV6-6 and TRBJ1-1, with D perhaps TRBD1 (6 bases). Written as DNA, the CDR3 is TGTGCCAGCAGAGTGGGGGGGGCAGGGACTGAAGCTTTCTTT. Residues: CASRVGGAGTEAFF.